This T cell receptor (beta chain) was sequenced during a study of T cells after posttransplantation cyclophosphamide. The study's findings and limits: Later blood repertoires were often dominated by clones from the donor CD8+ memory compartment. TRB clonality was highly associated with recipient CMV seropositivity and reactivation.

Concerning this clone itself: Antigen: not known.

Method: immunoSEQ multiplex PCR; TCRdb's copy keeps in-frame clones and lacks some. Of some 66,000 clones listed, around 93% are singletons. Trimming cost V 3 bases and J 2 bases, with 12 bases left between them. This CDR3 has 14 residues. Germline V gene data show CDR1 as SGHRS and CDR2 as YFSETQ. Material for sequencing was PBMCs. This clonotype was obtained from a woman between 25 and 40 years old in good health and a related stem cell transplant donor. The V and J genes are TRBV5-1 and TRBJ2-7; a possible D gene is TRBD1 (5 bases). CDR3 DNA sequence: TGCGCCAGCAGCTCAAGGGGTTTCGCCTACGAGCAGTACTTC. This gives the protein CASSSRGFAYEQYF.